One and the same sample provided the 6 T cell receptor beta chains below, sequenced in a study of radiation and T cells in renal cell carcinoma. Regarding time point: blood 4 weeks post-SBRT, at nephrectomy. Regarding treatment: 15 Gy SBRT to primary tumor, nephrectomy 4 weeks later. Clones were read by immunoSEQ multiplex PCR, and TCRdb kept only the in-frame ones, dropping some. The data hold 140,000 or so clones, with around nine tenths observed a single time. The sequenced sample was blood, obtained from a patient whose treatment included radiotherapy and nephrectomy. The origin of the receptors is a woman between 50 and 59 years old with renal cell carcinoma.

CDR3 protein: CASSEGVAGAYEQYF. Here the CDR3 DNA reads TGCGCCAGCAGTGAGGGGGTAGCGGGGGCCTACGAGCAGTACTTC. V usage is TRBV10-2 and J usage is TRBJ2-7, with TRBD2 matching 9 bases. Germline V lookup: CDR1 WSHSY, CDR2 SAAADI. The J segment lost 2 bases and the V segment lost 2 bases, leaving 4 bases of the junction unmatched. The CDR3 spans 15 residues.

This chain links TRBV28 with TRBJ2-3; the D gene is possibly TRBD2 (5 bases). Germline V gene sequence: CDR1 MDHEN, CDR2 SYDVKM. The CDR3 contains 13 residues. Trimming shortened V by 8 bases and J by 6 bases, and 15 bases separated the two germline ends. CDR3 coding DNA: TGTGCCAGCGGCCGGGGTTCGGGGGATACGCAGTATTTT. Protein product: CASGRGSGDTQYF. The variable domain in full, with the rest retrieved from reference TRBV28 and TRBJ2-3, is DVKVTQSSRYLVKRTGEKVFLECVQDMDHENMFWYRQDPGLGLRLIYFSYDVKMKEKGDIPEGYSVSREKKERFSLILESASTNQTSMYLCASGRGSGDTQYFGPGTRLTVL.

V usage is TRBV7-2 and J usage is TRBJ2-3; perhaps TRBD2 as D (5 bases). The CDR3 consists of 14 residues. Germline lookup yields CDR1 SGHTA and CDR2 FQGNSA. Trimming took 8 bases from V and 0 from J, leaving 12 bases between them. The CDR3 loop reads CASASRTSTDTQYF. The CDR3 DNA sequence: TGTGCCAGCGCCTCTAGGACTAGCACAGATACGCAGTATTTT.

The rearrangement joins TRBV28 to TRBJ1-2; the D gene is possibly TRBD1 (6 bases). V gave up 5 bases and J gave up 8 bases, with 12 bases separating them. This CDR3 spans 12 amino acids. Germline V gene sequence: CDR1 MDHEN, CDR2 SYDVKM. CDR3 bases: TGTGCCAGCAGTCCCCGGGGGCGAGGCTACACCTTC. This translates into CASSPRGRGYTF.

This chain joins TRBV9 and TRBJ1-3, with D possibly TRBD1 on 6 matching bases. V lost 0 bases and J lost 2, with 15 bases in between. Germline loops: CDR1 SGDLS, CDR2 YYNGEE. This CDR3 has 17 amino acids. Here the CDR3 DNA reads TGTGCCAGCAGCGTAGAATTACTGGGGGCCCCTGGAAACACCATATATTTT. Translating gives CASSVELLGAPGNTIYF.

This clone was detected only once. A junction end diverges from the germline sequence, so it may reflect a read error. The rearrangement links TRBV27 to TRBJ1-6; a weak D match, TRBD1 (5 bases). The CDR3 totals 14 residues. Germline V gives CDR1 MNHEY, CDR2 SMNVEV (reference sequence). The CDR3 is CASGLLGGNSPLHF. The CDR3, as DNA: TGTGCCAGCGGTTTGCTGGGGGGAAATTCACCCCTCCACTTT.